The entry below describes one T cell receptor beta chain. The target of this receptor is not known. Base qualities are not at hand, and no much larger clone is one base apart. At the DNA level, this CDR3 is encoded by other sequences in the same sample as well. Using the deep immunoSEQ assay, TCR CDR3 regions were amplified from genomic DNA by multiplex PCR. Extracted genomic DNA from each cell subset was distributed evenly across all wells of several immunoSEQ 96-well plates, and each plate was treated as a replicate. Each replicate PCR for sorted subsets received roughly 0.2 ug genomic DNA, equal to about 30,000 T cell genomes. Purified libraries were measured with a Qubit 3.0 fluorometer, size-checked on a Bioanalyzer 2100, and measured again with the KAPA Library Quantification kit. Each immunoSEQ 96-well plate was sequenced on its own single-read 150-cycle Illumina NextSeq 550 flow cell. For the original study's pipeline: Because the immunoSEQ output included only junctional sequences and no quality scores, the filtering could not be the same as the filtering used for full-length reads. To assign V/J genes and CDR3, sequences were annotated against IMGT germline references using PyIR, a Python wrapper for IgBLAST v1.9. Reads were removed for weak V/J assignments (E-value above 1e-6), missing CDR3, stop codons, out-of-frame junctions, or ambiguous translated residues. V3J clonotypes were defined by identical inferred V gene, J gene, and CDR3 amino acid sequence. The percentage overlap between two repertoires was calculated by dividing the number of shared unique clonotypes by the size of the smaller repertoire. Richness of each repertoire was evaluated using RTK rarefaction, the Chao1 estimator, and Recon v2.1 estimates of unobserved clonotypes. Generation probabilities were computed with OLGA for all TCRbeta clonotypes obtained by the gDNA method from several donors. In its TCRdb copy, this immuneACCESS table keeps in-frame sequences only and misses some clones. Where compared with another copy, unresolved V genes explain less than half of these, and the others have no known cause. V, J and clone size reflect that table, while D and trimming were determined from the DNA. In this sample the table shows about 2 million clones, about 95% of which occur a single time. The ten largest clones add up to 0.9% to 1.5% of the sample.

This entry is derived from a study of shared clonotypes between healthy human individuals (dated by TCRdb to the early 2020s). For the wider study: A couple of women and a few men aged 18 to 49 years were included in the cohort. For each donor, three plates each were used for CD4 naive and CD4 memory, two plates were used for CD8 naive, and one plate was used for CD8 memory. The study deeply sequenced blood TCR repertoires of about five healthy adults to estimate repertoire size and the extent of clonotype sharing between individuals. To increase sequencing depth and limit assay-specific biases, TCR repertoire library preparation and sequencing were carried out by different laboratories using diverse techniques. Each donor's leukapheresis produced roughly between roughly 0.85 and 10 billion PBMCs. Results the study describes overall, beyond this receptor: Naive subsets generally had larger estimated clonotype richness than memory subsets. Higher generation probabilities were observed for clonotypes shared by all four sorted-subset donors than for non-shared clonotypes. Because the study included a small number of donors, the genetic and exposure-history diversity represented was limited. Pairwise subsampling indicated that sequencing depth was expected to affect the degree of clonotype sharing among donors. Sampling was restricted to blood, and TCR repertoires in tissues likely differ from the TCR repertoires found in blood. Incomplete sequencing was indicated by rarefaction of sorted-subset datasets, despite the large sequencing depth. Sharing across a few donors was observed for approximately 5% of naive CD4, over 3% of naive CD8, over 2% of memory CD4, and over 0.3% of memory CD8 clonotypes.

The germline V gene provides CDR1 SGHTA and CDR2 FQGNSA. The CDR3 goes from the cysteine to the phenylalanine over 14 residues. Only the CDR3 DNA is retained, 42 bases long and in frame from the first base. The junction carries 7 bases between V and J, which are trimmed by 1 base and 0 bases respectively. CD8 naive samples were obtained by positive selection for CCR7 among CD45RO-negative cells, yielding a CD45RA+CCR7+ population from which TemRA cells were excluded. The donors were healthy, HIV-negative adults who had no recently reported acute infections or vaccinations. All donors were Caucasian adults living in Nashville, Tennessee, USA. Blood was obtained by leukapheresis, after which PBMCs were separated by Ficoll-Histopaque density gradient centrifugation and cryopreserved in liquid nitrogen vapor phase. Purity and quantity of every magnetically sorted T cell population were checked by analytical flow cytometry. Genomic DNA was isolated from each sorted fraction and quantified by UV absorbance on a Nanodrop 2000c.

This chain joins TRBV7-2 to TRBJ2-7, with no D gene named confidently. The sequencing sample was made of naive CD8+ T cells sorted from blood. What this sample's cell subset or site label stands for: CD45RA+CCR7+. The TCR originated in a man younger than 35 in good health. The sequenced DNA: TGTGCCAGCAGCTTAGGTGTCAGCTCCTACGAGCAGTACTTC. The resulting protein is CASSLGVSSYEQYF.